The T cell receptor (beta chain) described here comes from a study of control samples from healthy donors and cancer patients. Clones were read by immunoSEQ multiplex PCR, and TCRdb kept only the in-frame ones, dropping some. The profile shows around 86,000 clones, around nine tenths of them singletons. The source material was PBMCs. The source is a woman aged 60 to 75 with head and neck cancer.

In DNA, the CDR3 is TGTGCCAGCAGCTTAGCCGGACCCAATTCACCCCTCCACTTT. Translating it yields CASSLAGPNSPLHF. This chain connects TRBV7-2 to TRBJ1-6; D uncertain. The CDR3 is made up of 14 amino acids. In germline, CDR1 is SGHTA, CDR2 FQGNSA. Trimming removed 0 bases from V and 7 bases from J, with 7 bases in between.